The clone carrying this T cell receptor beta chain was seen more than once but under ten times. Its antigen is not identified. With V trimmed by 5 bases and J by 7 bases, 14 bases remained unmatched. The CDR3 loop spans 17 amino acids. In germline, CDR1 is MNHEY, CDR2 SMNVEV (reference sequence). The entry originates in a study of shared clonotypes between healthy human individuals. Study outcomes and limitations: The sole specimen, blood, was sampled, and tissue repertoires likely differ.

The donors, healthy adults who were HIV-negative, had experienced no recent acute infections or vaccinations. About 100 million PBMCs were counted before genomic DNA extraction. Unsorted PBMC replicate PCRs used about 280 ng DNA, 32,000 or so T cell genomes. The method was immunoSEQ multiplex PCR; TCRdb's version includes in-frame clones alone and lacks a portion of them. Here the sample spans fewer than 650,000 clones, about 80% being singletons. The TCR was taken from a woman aged 40 to 49 in good health. Some clones in this sample may be carry-over from other donors' samples. What was sequenced was PBMCs. V usage is TRBV27 and J usage is TRBJ2-5; TRBD1 matches at 12 bases. The CDR3 spells CASSPLGTGGRSGTQYF. In DNA, the CDR3 is TGTGCCAGCAGTCCTTTGGGGACAGGGGGCAGGAGCGGGACCCAGTACTTC.